The clone carrying this T cell receptor beta chain was counted ten times or more. Its antigen is still unknown. Looked up from germline, CDR1 is LGHDT and CDR2 is YNNKEL (reference sequence). The V end lost 8 bases, the J end lost 4 bases, and 14 bases lay between the germline ends. The CDR3 runs to 14 residues. This sample was included in a study of breast tumors, draining lymph nodes, adjacent tissues. TCRdb processed the multiplex PCR reads anew with MiXCR; each CDR3 protein has one entry. The sample lists some 100,000 distinct CDR3 sequences, 21% occurring once. Study-level findings and limits: Tumor and nontumor repertoires were significantly more similar in luminal-like than in basal-like breast cancer. That most tumor T cells come from lymph nodes remained unproven.

The lymph nodes were axillary draining lymph nodes from breast cancer patients. This chain joins TRBV3-1 and TRBJ2-2; D unclear. This TCR was sampled from a female donor with breast cancer. Some clones in this sample may be carry-over from other donors' samples. The sequencing input was axillary lymph node tissue. Here the CDR3 reads CASQEMVGTGELFF. CDR3 DNA sequence: TGTGCCAGCCAGGAGATGGTAGGCACCGGGGAGCTGTTTTTT.